Following are 12 T cell receptor beta chains from one sample sequenced in a study of shared clonotypes between healthy human individuals. Sequencing used immunoSEQ multiplex PCR; TCRdb keeps in-frame clones, though not all of them. The sample holds more than 2,000,000 clones, over 90% seen once. The sequenced sample consisted of naive CD4+ T cells from PBMCs. The subset: CD45RA+ positively selected. Receptor source: a man aged 18 to 29 in good health. Some clones in this sample may be carry-over from other donors' samples.

On this clone itself: Other DNA sequences in this specimen translate into the identical CDR3. The CDR3 sequence is CASSVGGSGANVLTF. CDR3 in DNA: TGTGCCAGCAGTGTCGGGGGATCTGGGGCCAACGTCCTGACTTTC. The chain couples TRBV6-5 to TRBJ2-6, with D maybe TRBD2 (6 bases). The CDR3 extends over 15 amino acids. V was pared by 5 bases and J by 1 base, with 9 bases between. Germline loops: CDR1 MNHEY, CDR2 SVGAGI.

The genes are TRBV7-2 and TRBJ2-3, with D possibly TRBD2 on 6 matching bases. The CDR3 consists of 14 residues. V was pared by 7 bases and J by 6 bases, with 17 bases between. Per germline, CDR1 SGHTA and CDR2 FQGNSA. CDR3 residues: CASTHGGGVDTQYF. The CDR3 region has the DNA TGTGCCAGCACCCATGGGGGAGGAGTGGATACGCAGTATTTT.

This clone has only one observation. The chain joins TRBV7-9 to TRBJ1-1; no clear D gene. The V gene lost 4 bases and the J gene lost 4 bases, with 16 bases spanning the gap. Germline lookup yields CDR1 SEHNR and CDR2 FQNEAQ (reference sequence). The CDR3 length is 15 residues. CDR3 bases: TGTGCCAGCAGCTCAGTCGCCGGGCCTCGCACTGAAGCTTTCTTT. It specifies CASSSVAGPRTEAFF.

The CDR3 sequence is CASSHSISGITYEQYF. CDR3 DNA: TGTGCCAGCAGCCATTCAATTAGCGGGATAACCTACGAGCAGTACTTC. The chain is built from TRBV5-4 and TRBJ2-7; 8 positions match TRBD2. The CDR3 consists of 16 residues. J gave up 2 bases and V 4 bases, and 11 bases lay outside the gene matches. Germline V gene lookup returns CDR1 SGHNT and CDR2 YYREEE (reference sequence).

The rearrangement links TRBV11-2 to TRBJ1-2; D is perhaps TRBD1 (5 bases). Germline V CDR1 and CDR2: SGHAT, FQNNGV. This CDR3 has 16 residues. Trimming took 5 bases from V and 5 from J, leaving 21 bases between them. The CDR3 region has the DNA TGTGCCAGCAGCACGGTCTCCGGCACAGGTGGTTATGGCTACACCTTC. Amino acids: CASSTVSGTGGYGYTF.

The chain couples TRBV10-2 to TRBJ2-2, with 8 bases aligning to TRBD1. V trimming: 5 bases; J trimming: 3 bases; junction bases outside the gene matches: 5. Per the germline V gene, CDR1 is WSHSY and CDR2 is SAAADI. The CDR3 has 15 amino acids. DNA of the CDR3: TGCGCCAGCAGTCGACAGGGGCCTTACACCGGGGAGCTGTTTTTT. Translated: CASSRQGPYTGELFF.

This chain uses TRBV7-2 with TRBJ2-5; TRBD1 or TRBD2 may be the D gene (5 bases each). CDR3 length: 15 residues. Looked up from germline, CDR1 is SGHTA and CDR2 is FQGNSA. Trimming took off 5 bases at V and 7 bases at J, with 20 bases between the two ends. The CDR3 DNA is TGTGCCAGCAGCCCGGGGCCCGCCTCTGGCGGGACCCAGTACTTC. Residues: CASSPGPASGGTQYF.

Note on this clone: A much larger clone sits a single nucleotide away, making a read error possible. This sample also contains other DNA sequences that code for the same CDR3. This rearrangement joins TRBV7-9 to TRBJ1-1; D unclear. CDR3 size: 12 residues. Germline V gene sequence: CDR1 SEHNR, CDR2 FQNEAQ (reference sequence). Trimming took 2 bases from V and 0 from J, leaving 1 base between them. CDR3 bases: TGTGCCAGCAGCTTATTGAACACTGAAGCTTTCTTT. Translated: CASSLLNTEAFF.

This chain links TRBV19 with TRBJ1-5; the D gene is possibly TRBD1 (6 bases). The CDR3 length is 15 residues. V shed 5 bases and J shed 6 bases, with 17 bases lying between them. Germline CDR1 LNHDA, CDR2 SQIVND (reference sequence). The CDR3 DNA is TGTGCCAGTAGTCTCACAGGGATGGGGGGTCAGCCCCAGCATTTT. Protein product: CASSLTGMGGQPQHF.

The rearrangement joins TRBV5-1 to TRBJ2-7, with 10 bases matching TRBD2. This CDR3 comprises 14 residues. Germline assignment: CDR1 SGHRS and CDR2 YFSETQ. The trim removed 5 bases at V and 6 bases at J, leaving 8 bases unmatched. The CDR3 spells CASRNLLAGIEQYF. In DNA, the CDR3 is TGCGCCAGCAGAAATTTACTAGCGGGGATCGAGCAGTACTTC.

This rearrangement joins TRBV5-1 to TRBJ2-6; 7 bases match TRBD2. The germline V gene encodes CDR1 SGHRS and CDR2 YFSETQ. The trim removed 5 bases at V and 0 bases at J, leaving 8 bases unmatched. This CDR3 region has 17 residues. The CDR3 DNA follows: TGCGCCAGCAGGGGCGGGGGTCTTAGCTCTGGGGCCAACGTCCTGACTTTC. Translating it yields CASRGGGLSSGANVLTF. Together with reference TRBV5-1 and TRBJ2-6, the CDR3 gives the full variable domain: KAGVTQTPRYLIKTRGQQVTLSCSPISGHRSVSWYQQTPGQGLQFLFEYFSETQRNKGNFPGRFSGRQFSNSRSEMNVSTLELGDSALYLCASRGGGLSSGANVLTFGAGSRLTVL.

The CDR3 sequence is CASSAWTGGTVIGSYNEQFF. CDR3 DNA sequence: TGTGCCAGCAGCGCCTGGACAGGGGGTACAGTTATTGGCTCCTACAATGAGCAGTTCTTC. The V call is TRBV4-2, the J call TRBJ2-1; 10 bases fit TRBD1. V dropped 5 bases and J dropped 0; count of bases not matched to a gene: 16. The CDR3 contains 20 residues. CDR1 and CDR2 from the germline V gene are LGHNA and YNFKEQ.